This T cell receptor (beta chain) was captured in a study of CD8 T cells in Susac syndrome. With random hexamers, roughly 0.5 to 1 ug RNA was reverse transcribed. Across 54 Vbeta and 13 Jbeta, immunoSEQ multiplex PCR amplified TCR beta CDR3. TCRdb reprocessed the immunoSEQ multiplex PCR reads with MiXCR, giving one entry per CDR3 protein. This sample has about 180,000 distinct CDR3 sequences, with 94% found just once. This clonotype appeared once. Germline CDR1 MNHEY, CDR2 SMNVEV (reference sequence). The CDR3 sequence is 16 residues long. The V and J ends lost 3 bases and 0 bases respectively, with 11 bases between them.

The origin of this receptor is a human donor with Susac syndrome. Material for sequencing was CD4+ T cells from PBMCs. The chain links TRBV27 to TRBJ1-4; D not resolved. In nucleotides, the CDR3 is TGTGCCAGCAGTTTTGGTCCGATAGCAACTAATGAAAAACTGTTTTTT. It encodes CASSFGPIATNEKLFF.